This entry describes one TCR beta chain. No antigen is known for it. This CDR3 comprises 14 residues. The germline gives CDR1 GTSNPN, CDR2 SVGIG (reference sequence). Trimming removed 1 base from V and 3 bases from J, with 7 bases in between. This sample was included in a study of T cell responses to AZD1222 COVID-19 vaccine. Assay used: immunoSEQ multiplex PCR; TCRdb lists only in-frame clones, some missing. Recorded for this sample: more than 110,000 clones. General study points: White British people made up most donors, females outnumbered males, and clonal diversity was possibly underestimated.

Input material: peripheral blood. V usage is TRBV30 and J usage is TRBJ2-6, with unresolved D. The clonotype originates from an adult in good health. CDR3 sequence: CAWSAQLGANVLTF. DNA of the CDR3: TGTGCCTGGAGTGCCCAGCTTGGGGCCAACGTCCTGACTTTC.